The present T cell receptor (beta chain) was sequenced within a study of shared clonotypes between healthy human individuals. Trimming took 5 bases from V and 6 from J, leaving 14 bases between them. The CDR3 sequence is 14 residues long. Germline values: CDR1 SGHTA, CDR2 FQGNSA. Each sorted subset replicate got 200 ng genomic DNA, roughly 27,000 genomes. The data were produced by immunoSEQ multiplex PCR, yet TCRdb's version contains in-frame clones alone and is incomplete. The profile shows millions of clones, roughly 95% of them singletons. Selected positively for CCR7 and CD45RO-negative, naive CD8 cells excluded terminally differentiated effector memory CD45RA+ cells. Donors included only healthy HIV-negative adults lacking recent acute infections or vaccinations.

The specimen sequenced was naive CD8+ T cells sorted from blood. V and J are TRBV7-2 and TRBJ1-5; a possible D gene is TRBD1 (5 bases). This TCR came from a man between 18 and 29 years old in good health. CDR3 bases: TGTGCCAGCAGCCCCTGGGGGGAGCCTCAGCCCCAGCATTTT. It is translated as CASSPWGEPQPQHF.